The rows below give T cell receptor beta chains drawn from one sample of a study of shared clonotypes between healthy human individuals. Some clones are missing from TCRdb's copy, which holds only in-frame ones; the method was immunoSEQ multiplex PCR. The sample yields 2 million to 2.5 million clones, about 90% seen once. Input material: naive CD4+ T cells from PBMCs. These receptors came from a man between 18 and 29 years old in good health. Some clones in this sample may be carry-over from other donors' samples. CDR3s include the opening cysteine and the closing phenylalanine or tryptophan. D genes are given only for firm matches. The size of a clone is reported for some rows only, either as once, few or many, or as a class for expanded clones.

v_call	j_call	clone_size	d_call	cdr3_nt	cdr3_aa
TRBV7-2	TRBJ2-7	NA	NA	TGTGCCAGCAGCTTAGGGGTCAGGTCCTACGAGCAGTACTTC	CASSLGVRSYEQYF
TRBV25-1	TRBJ1-1	NA	NA	TGTGCCAGCAGTGACCAGGAACTTGGAGCTTTCTTT	CASSDQELGAFF
TRBV2	TRBJ2-1	NA	NA	TGTGCCAGCAACAACGGGGTTCCCAATGAGCAGTTCTTC	CASNNGVPNEQFF
TRBV5-1	TRBJ1-1	NA	NA	TGCGCCAGTCACCAGACAGCGAACACTGAAGCTTTCTTT	CASHQTANTEAFF
TRBV6-1	TRBJ1-1	NA	NA	TGTGCCAGCGGCAGGGCCCTTACGAACACTGAAGCTTTCTTT	CASGRALTNTEAFF
TRBV6-1	TRBJ1-4	NA	NA	TGTGCCAGCAGTGAGGCCTTCCGGGACGGAGGTGAAAAACTGTTTTTT	CASSEAFRDGGEKLFF
TRBV27	TRBJ2-7	NA	NA	TGTGCCAGCAGTGCATACAGGGCTCAAGGGGGCTACGAGCAGTACTTC	CASSAYRAQGGYEQYF
TRBV11-2	TRBJ2-7	NA	NA	TGTGCCAGCAGCTTAGACTCTCAATCCTACGAGCAGTACTTC	CASSLDSQSYEQYF
TRBV5-1	TRBJ2-1	once	TRBD2	TGCGCCAGCAGCTTGCTCAGCGGGAGTCGCAATGAGCAGTTCTTC	CASSLLSGSRNEQFF
TRBV27	TRBJ2-1	NA	TRBD2	TGTGCCAGCAGTCCCCGACTAGCGCCCTACAATGAGCAGTTCTTC	CASSPRLAPYNEQFF
TRBV7-6	TRBJ2-1	once	TRBD2	TGTGCCAGCAGCTTTGTGTTCACTAGCGGGACCCGAGGGGAGCAGTTCTTC	CASSFVFTSGTRGEQFF
TRBV6-5	TRBJ1-1	once	NA	TGTGCCAGCACCTACTCTTACAGGGCCGGTGAAGCTTTCTTT	CASTYSYRAGEAFF
TRBV5-1	TRBJ2-5	NA	NA	TGCGCCAGCAGCTTGTCGGGAGTCTGGGAGACCCAGTACTTC	CASSLSGVWETQYF